The 22 T cell receptor beta chains given below trace back to one sample, sequenced in a study of long-term antiretroviral therapy in people with HIV. Version v3.0 of the immunoSEQ assay was performed at survey level. Data came from immunoSEQ multiplex PCR; TCRdb stores just in-frame clones and leaves some out. The sample lists just over 20,000 clones, 70% to 80% occurring once. The starting material was unsorted PBMCs, obtained 4.1 years after starting antiretroviral therapy. The receptors come from a woman between 35 and 50 years old with HIV.

The chain links TRBV7-9 to TRBJ1-4; possibly TRBD1 for D (6 bases). The CDR3 runs to 13 residues. The V gene's germline CDR1 is SEHNR and CDR2 FQNEAQ (reference sequence). Trimming removed 5 bases from V and 11 bases from J, with 15 bases in between. The CDR3 DNA sequence: TGTGCCAGCAGCCCTAGCGGAAGGGGGAAACTGTTTTTT. It encodes CASSPSGRGKLFF. Variable domain in full (rest from reference TRBV7-9 and TRBJ1-4): DTGVSQNPRHKITKRGQNVTFRCDPISEHNRLYWYRQTLGQGPEFLTYFQNEAQLEKSRLLSDRFSAERPKGSFSTLEIQRTEQGDSAMYLCASSPSGRGKLFFGSGTQLSVL.

This chain joins TRBV5-4 and TRBJ2-1, with 9 nucleotides matching TRBD2. Germline V gene data show CDR1 as SGHNT and CDR2 as YYREEE (reference sequence). The CDR3 loop spans 16 amino acids. The V segment lost 0 bases and the J segment 8 bases; nucleotides outside the gene matches: 9. The CDR3 is CASSLGREGLSHEQFF. The DNA for the CDR3 is TGTGCCAGCAGCTTGGGGCGGGAGGGACTCTCACATGAGCAGTTCTTC.

This chain joins TRBV7-9 and TRBJ2-1, with 11 bases identical to TRBD2. Per the germline V gene, CDR1 is SEHNR and CDR2 is FQNEAQ (reference sequence). The CDR3 covers 15 residues. V shed 1 base, J shed 5 bases, and the junction held 1 base outside the gene matches. Here the CDR3 reads CASSLVLAGDNEQFF. The CDR3 DNA reads TGTGCCAGCAGCTTAGTACTAGCGGGGGACAATGAGCAGTTCTTC.

This clone showed up just once. The chain carries TRBV2 and TRBJ1-4, with D uncertain. The CDR3 spans 14 residues. Germline-derived CDR1 and CDR2 are SNHLY and FYNNEI. V lost 3 bases and J lost 8, with 13 bases in between. The CDR3 DNA sequence: TGTGCCAGCAGTGATCCCGTGGGCGGGGAAAAACTGTTTTTT. Its protein product is CASSDPVGGEKLFF.

The gene calls are TRBV7-2 and TRBJ2-3, with D unresolved. CDR1 and CDR2 from the germline V gene are SGHTA and FQGNSA. With 5 bases removed from V and 5 bases from J, the gap between germline ends came to 14 bases. The CDR3 consists of 14 residues. This chain's CDR3 is CASSPLGFGDTQYF. The CDR3 region has the DNA TGTGCCAGCAGCCCCCTAGGATTTGGAGATACGCAGTATTTT. The variable domain in full, with the rest retrieved from reference TRBV7-2 and TRBJ2-3, is GAGVSQSPSNKVTEKGKDVELRCDPISGHTALYWYRQSLGQGLEFLIYFQGNSAPDKSGLPSDRFSAERTGGSVSTLTIQRTQQEDSAVYLCASSPLGFGDTQYFGPGTRLTVL.

The chain recombines TRBV19 with TRBJ1-1; TRBD1 matches at 7 bases. The CDR3 contains 13 residues. Losses at the gene ends were 6 bases for V and 4 bases for J; bases not matched to a gene: 5. The germline gives CDR1 LNHDA, CDR2 SQIVND (reference sequence). The CDR3 DNA reads TGTGCCAGTAGCTTGACAGGGTTCACTGAAGCTTTCTTT. Translation: CASSLTGFTEAFF.

The J gene is TRBJ2-1, the V gene TRBV6-6; D is undetermined. The CDR3 has 15 amino acids. Between the trimmed V and J ends, which lost 7 bases and 0 bases, there was a span of 13 bases. Germline values: CDR1 MNHNY, CDR2 SVGAGI (reference sequence). CDR3 sequence: CASNRQRSSYNEQFF. DNA of the CDR3: TGTGCCAGCAACAGACAACGAAGCTCCTACAATGAGCAGTTCTTC.

This chain uses TRBV7-8 with TRBJ2-7; perhaps TRBD1 as D (5 bases). V lost 3 bases to trimming and J lost 5 bases, with 11 bases between them. The germline V gene has CDR1 SGHVS and CDR2 FQNEAQ. The CDR3 consists of 13 residues. Here the CDR3 DNA reads TGTGCCAGCAGCTTCCAGGGTTACCACGAGCAGTACTTC. Amino acids: CASSFQGYHEQYF.

This clone turned up a few times. The chain links TRBV2 to TRBJ1-5, with TRBD1 as a possible D gene (6 bases). Trimming removed 5 bases from V and 10 bases from J, with 12 bases in between. The V gene's germline CDR1 is SNHLY and CDR2 FYNNEI. The CDR3 totals 12 residues. CDR3 nucleotide sequence: TGTGCCAGCAGTTTACCGGGGGGCCCCCAGCATTTT. Protein sequence: CASSLPGGPQHF. The full variable domain, rest sourced from reference TRBV2 and TRBJ1-5, is EPEVTQTPSHQVTQMGQEVILRCVPISNHLYFYWYRQILGQKVEFLVSFYNNEISEKSEIFDDQFSVERPDGSNFTLKIRSTKLEDSAMYFCASSLPGGPQHFGDGTRLSIL.

This clone was seen more than once but under ten times. This sequence joins TRBV19 and TRBJ2-2, with D possibly matching TRBD1 (6 bases). Germline V gene data show CDR1 as LNHDA and CDR2 as SQIVND (reference sequence). The V gene lost 5 bases and the J gene lost 0 bases, with 10 bases spanning the gap. The CDR3 has 15 amino acids. The CDR3 sequence is CASSGGVTNTGELFF. The CDR3 coding sequence is TGTGCCAGTAGTGGGGGCGTGACGAACACCGGGGAGCTGTTTTTT. Full variable domain (missing parts from reference TRBV19 and TRBJ2-2): DGGITQSPKYLFRKEGQNVTLSCEQNLNHDAMYWYRQDPGQGLRLIYYSQIVNDFQKGDIAEGYSVSREKKESFPLTVTSAQKNPTAFYLCASSGGVTNTGELFFGEGSRLTVL.

The chain couples TRBV15 to TRBJ1-1; tentatively, D is TRBD1 (5 bases). This CDR3 has 13 amino acids. V lost 3 bases and J 6 bases, leaving 11 bases between the germline ends. CDR1 is LNHNV, CDR2 YYDKDF, per germline (reference sequence). CDR3 region: CATSRAGEPEAFF. The CDR3 region has the DNA TGTGCCACCAGCAGGGCGGGGGAGCCTGAAGCTTTCTTT.

CDR3 sequence reads: CASNELAGPYNEQFF. CDR3 in DNA: TGTGCCAGCAACGAACTAGCGGGCCCTTACAATGAGCAGTTCTTC. The chain is built from TRBV2 and TRBJ2-1; the match to TRBD2 covers 9 bases. This CDR3 region has 15 residues. Germline CDR1 reads SNHLY; CDR2 reads FYNNEI. The junction had 8 bases not matched to a gene; V was cut back by 7 bases and J by 4 bases.

CDR3 residues: CAISGGPLVDYGYTF. For the CDR3, the DNA is TGTGCCATCAGTGGCGGTCCCCTGGTCGACTATGGCTACACCTTC. The chain carries TRBV10-3 and TRBJ1-2; D is unresolved. CDR3 length: 15 residues. Trimming took 4 bases from V and 3 from J, leaving 15 bases between them. CDR1 and CDR2 (germline): ENHRY, SYGVKD.

The V gene is TRBV5-8, the J gene TRBJ2-1; D perhaps matches TRBD2 (6 bases). Deletions cut 2 bases from V and 2 bases from J, with 23 bases between. The length of the CDR3 is 19 residues. In germline, CDR1 is SGHTS, CDR2 YDEGEE. This CDR3 reads CASSFGRSAGLDPYNEQFF. For the CDR3, the DNA is TGTGCCAGCAGCTTCGGTCGATCGGCGGGGTTAGACCCCTACAATGAGCAGTTCTTC. The full variable domain, rest sourced from reference TRBV5-8 and TRBJ2-1, is EAGVTQSPTHLIKTRGQQATLRCSPISGHTSVYWYQQALGLGLQFLLWYDEGEERNRGNFPPRFSGRQFPNYSSELNVNALELEDSALYLCASSFGRSAGLDPYNEQFFGPGTRLTVL.

The chain links TRBV18 to TRBJ2-7; 8 bases are shared with TRBD2. V lost 2 bases, J lost 7 bases, and 10 bases stayed unmatched. The CDR3 extends over 15 amino acids. Germline CDR1 and CDR2: KGHSH and LQKENI. CDR3 sequence reads: CASSPRAGVSREQYF. CDR3 nucleotide sequence: TGTGCCAGCTCACCAAGAGCGGGAGTCTCTAGGGAGCAGTACTTC.

This clone was found a few times. The genes are TRBV5-4 and TRBJ1-1; TRBD1 is a possible D gene (5 bases). The CDR3 spans 12 residues. Per the germline V gene, CDR1 is SGHNT and CDR2 is YYREEE (reference sequence). V was cut by 3 bases and J by 7 bases, with 10 bases left in between. Here the CDR3 reads CASSSGGVEAFF. DNA for the CDR3: TGTGCCAGCAGCTCGGGGGGGGTTGAAGCTTTCTTT.

The chain is built from TRBV6-5 and TRBJ1-2, with 8 bases lining up with TRBD1. The CDR3 contains 13 residues. Germline V gene data show CDR1 as MNHEY and CDR2 as SVGAGI. After removal of 4 bases from V and 10 bases from J, the junction contained 8 bases not matched to a gene. The DNA for the CDR3 is TGTGCCAGCAGTTCACTCGACAGGGGCGACTACACCTTC. This encodes CASSSLDRGDYTF.

CDR3 coding DNA: TGCGCCAGCAGTGATCCCGACGGACTAGCGGGGACGTGGAATGAGCAGTTCTTC. This codes for CASSDPDGLAGTWNEQFF. This chain joins TRBV10-1 and TRBJ2-1; 12 bases map to TRBD2. Germline CDR1 reads WNHNN; CDR2 reads SYGVQD (reference sequence). The J segment lost 7 bases and the V segment lost 3 bases, leaving 13 bases of the junction unmatched. This CDR3 has 18 residues.

V gene TRBV29-1 combines with J gene TRBJ2-5, with D possibly TRBD1 on 6 matching bases. The CDR3 covers 15 residues. Germline assignment: CDR1 SQVTM and CDR2 ANQGSEA. The V end was cut by 0 bases, the J end by 4 bases, with 15 bases between. This CDR3 is CSVEDHRVWGETQYF. The CDR3 DNA follows: TGCAGCGTTGAAGACCACAGGGTATGGGGAGAGACCCAGTACTTC.

The gene calls are TRBV6-1 and TRBJ2-2, with D possibly matching TRBD1 (6 bases). V lost 6 bases, J lost 2 bases, and 10 bases lay in between. CDR3 length: 14 amino acids. CDR1 and CDR2 (germline): MNHNS, SASEGT. CDR3: CASSPGHNTGELFF. The CDR3 DNA reads as TGTGCCAGCAGCCCGGGACACAACACCGGGGAGCTGTTTTTT.

The chain recombines TRBV5-1 with TRBJ2-7; no definite D call. Germline V gives CDR1 SGHRS, CDR2 YFSETQ. With 7 bases removed from V and 0 bases from J, the gap between germline ends came to 14 bases. This CDR3 is built from 14 residues. As DNA, the CDR3 is TGCGCCAGCGCCAGTGGGGTGGGCTCCTACGAGCAGTACTTC. It is translated as CASASGVGSYEQYF.

The chain uses TRBV2 and TRBJ1-5; TRBD1 might be the D (6 bases). Germline V gene data show CDR1 as SNHLY and CDR2 as FYNNEI. The CDR3 is 14 residues long. The V and J ends lost 8 bases and 7 bases respectively, with 18 bases between them. This chain's CDR3 is CASGLTGRQQPQHF. Here the CDR3 DNA reads TGTGCCAGCGGGCTTACAGGGCGTCAGCAGCCCCAGCATTTT.